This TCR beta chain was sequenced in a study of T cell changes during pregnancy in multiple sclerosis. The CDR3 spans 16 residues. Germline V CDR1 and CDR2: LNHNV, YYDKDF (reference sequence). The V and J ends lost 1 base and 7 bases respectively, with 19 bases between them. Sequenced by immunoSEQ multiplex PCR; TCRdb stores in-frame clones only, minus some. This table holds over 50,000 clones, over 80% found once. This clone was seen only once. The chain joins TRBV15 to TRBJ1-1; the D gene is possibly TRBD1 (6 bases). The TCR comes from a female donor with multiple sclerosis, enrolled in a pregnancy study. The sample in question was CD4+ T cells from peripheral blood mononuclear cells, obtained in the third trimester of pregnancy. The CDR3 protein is CATSRAFRQAPIEAFF. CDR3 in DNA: TGTGCCACCAGCAGAGCCTTCCGACAGGCCCCTATTGAAGCTTTCTTT.